This T cell receptor (beta chain) was retrieved from a study of CXCR3-negative and CXCR3-positive naive CD8 T cells. Study at large: The libraries together contributed 110 million to 150 million TRB reads, each supplying about 1.5 +/- 0.3 million.

Broader study findings: Naive cells positive for CXCR3 carried more hydrophobic TRB CDR3s than CXCR3-negative ones. For naive cells, CXCR3-negative and CXCR3-positive subsets had similar TRBV-TRBJ usage; for memory cells, usage differed. In both naive subsets diversity was comparably high, whereas memory CD8+ cells showed much lower diversity. Fresh PBMCs were used in most assays, and CXCR3 expression partially decreased after cryopreservation.

The libraries of TRB cDNA were prepared using 5' RACE with UMI labels. TCRdb re-called the 5' RACE reads; one entry per CDR3 protein, DNA not given. The repertoire table contains some 130,000 distinct CDR3 sequences. Germline lookup yields CDR1 MNHEY and CDR2 SMNVEV (reference sequence). CDR3 size: 13 residues. As for this clonotype: The antigen remains undetermined.

The genes are TRBV27 and TRBJ2-1. This TCR was sampled from a human donor in good health. Some clones in this sample may be carry-over from other donors' samples. The material sequenced was naive CXCR3+ CD8+ T cells from blood. Subset described: CD45RO-CCR7+CD27+CD95- naive CD8+ T cells expressing CXCR3 (TNR3+). This chain's CDR3 is CASSPSKYNEQFF.